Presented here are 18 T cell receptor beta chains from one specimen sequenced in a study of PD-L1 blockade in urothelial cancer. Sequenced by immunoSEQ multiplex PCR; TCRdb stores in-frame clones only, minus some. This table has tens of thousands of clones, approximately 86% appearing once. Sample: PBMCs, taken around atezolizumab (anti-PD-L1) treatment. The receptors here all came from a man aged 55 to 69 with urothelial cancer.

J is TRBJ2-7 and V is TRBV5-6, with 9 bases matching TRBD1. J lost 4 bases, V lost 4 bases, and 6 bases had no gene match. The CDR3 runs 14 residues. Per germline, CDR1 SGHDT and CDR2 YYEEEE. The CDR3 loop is CASSRGQGIYEQYF. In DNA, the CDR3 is TGTGCCAGCAGCCGAGGACAGGGGATATACGAGCAGTACTTC.

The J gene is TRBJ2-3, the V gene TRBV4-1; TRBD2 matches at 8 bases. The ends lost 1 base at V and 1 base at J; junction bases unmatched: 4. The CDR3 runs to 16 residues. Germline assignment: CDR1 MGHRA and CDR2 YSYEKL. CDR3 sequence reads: CASSQAQTSGTDTQYF. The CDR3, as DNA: TGCGCCAGCAGCCAAGCTCAGACTAGCGGCACAGATACGCAGTATTTT.

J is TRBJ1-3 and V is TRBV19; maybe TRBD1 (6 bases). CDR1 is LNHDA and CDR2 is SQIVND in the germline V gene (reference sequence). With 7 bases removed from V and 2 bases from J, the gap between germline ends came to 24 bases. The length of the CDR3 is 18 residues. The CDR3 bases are TGTGCCAGTAAGACCAGGGGCCACCCCTCGGACCCTGGAAACACCATATATTTT. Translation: CASKTRGHPSDPGNTIYF.

CDR3 residues: CSGDRGQTQYF. In nucleotides, the CDR3 is TGCAGCGGGGACAGGGGGCAGACCCAGTACTTC. The gene calls are TRBV29-1 and TRBJ2-5; 12 bases line up with TRBD1. The germline gives CDR1 SQVTM, CDR2 ANQGSEA. The CDR3 has 11 amino acids. The V gene end was trimmed by 7 bases and the J gene end by 6 bases; junction bases not matched to a gene: 0.

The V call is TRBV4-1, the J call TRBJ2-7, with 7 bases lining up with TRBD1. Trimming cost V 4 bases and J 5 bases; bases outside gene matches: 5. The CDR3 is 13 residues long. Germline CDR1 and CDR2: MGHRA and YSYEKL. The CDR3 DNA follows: TGCGCCAGCAGCCCCGGACAGGTACACGAGCAGTACTTC. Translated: CASSPGQVHEQYF.

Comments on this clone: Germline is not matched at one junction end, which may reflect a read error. The CDR3 region has the DNA TGCGCCAGCAGATTGGATGGCAGGGTAGGGACTAACTATGGCTACACCTTC. Translated, it gives CASRLDGRVGTNYGYTF. The chain couples TRBV5-1 to TRBJ1-2; D is possibly TRBD1 (5 bases). CDR1 SGHRS and CDR2 YFSETQ come from the germline V gene. The CDR3 contains 17 residues.

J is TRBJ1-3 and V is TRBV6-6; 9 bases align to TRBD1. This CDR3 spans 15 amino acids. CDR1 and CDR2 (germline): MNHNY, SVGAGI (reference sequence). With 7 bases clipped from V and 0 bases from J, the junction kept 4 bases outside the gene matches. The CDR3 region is CASTGTGHSGNTIYF. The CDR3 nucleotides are TGTGCCAGCACCGGGACAGGGCACTCTGGAAACACCATATATTTT.

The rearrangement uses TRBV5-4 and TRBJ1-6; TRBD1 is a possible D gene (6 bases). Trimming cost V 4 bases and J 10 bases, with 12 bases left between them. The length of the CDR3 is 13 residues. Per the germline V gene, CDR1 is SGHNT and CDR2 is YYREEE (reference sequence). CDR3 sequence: CASSPGTYSPLHF. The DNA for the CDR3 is TGTGCCAGCAGCCCAGGGACATACTCACCCCTCCACTTT. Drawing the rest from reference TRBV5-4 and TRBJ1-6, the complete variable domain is ETGVTQSPTHLIKTRGQQVTLRCSSQSGHNTVSWYQQALGQGPQFIFQYYREEENGRGNFPPRFSGLQFPNYSSELNVNALELDDSALYLCASSPGTYSPLHFGNGTRLTVT.

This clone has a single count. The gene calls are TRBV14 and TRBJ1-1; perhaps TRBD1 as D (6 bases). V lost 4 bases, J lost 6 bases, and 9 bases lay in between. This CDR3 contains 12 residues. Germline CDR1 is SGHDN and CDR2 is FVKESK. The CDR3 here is CASSPDSPEAFF. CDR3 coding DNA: TGTGCCAGCAGCCCGGACAGCCCTGAAGCTTTCTTT.

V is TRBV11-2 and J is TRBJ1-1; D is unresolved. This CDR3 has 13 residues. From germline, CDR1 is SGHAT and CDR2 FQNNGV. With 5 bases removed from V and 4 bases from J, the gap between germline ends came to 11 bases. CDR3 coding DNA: TGTGCCAGCAGCACTCTCGTGCTCACTGAAGCTTTCTTT. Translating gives CASSTLVLTEAFF. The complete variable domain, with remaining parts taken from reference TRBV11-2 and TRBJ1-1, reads EAGVAQSPRYKIIEKRQSVAFWCNPISGHATLYWYQQILGQGPKLLIQFQNNGVVDDSQLPKDRFSAERLKGVDSTLKIQPAKLEDSAVYLCASSTLVLTEAFFGQGTRLTVV.

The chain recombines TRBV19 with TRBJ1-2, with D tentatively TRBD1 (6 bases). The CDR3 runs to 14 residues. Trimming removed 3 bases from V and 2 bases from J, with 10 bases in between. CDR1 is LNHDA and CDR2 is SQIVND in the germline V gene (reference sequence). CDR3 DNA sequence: TGTGCCAGTAGTATGCCCCAGGGGAACTATGGCTACACCTTC. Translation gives CASSMPQGNYGYTF.

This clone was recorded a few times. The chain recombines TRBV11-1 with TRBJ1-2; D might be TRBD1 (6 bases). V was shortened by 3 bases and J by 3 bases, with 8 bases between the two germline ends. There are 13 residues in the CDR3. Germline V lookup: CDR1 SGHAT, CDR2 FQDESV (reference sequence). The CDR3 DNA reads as TGTGCCAGCAGCTTCACAGGGCACTATGGCTACACCTTC. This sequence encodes CASSFTGHYGYTF.

For the CDR3, the DNA is TGTGCCACCTCTGGCGGGATGGGAGAGACCCAGTACTTC. This sequence encodes CATSGGMGETQYF. The chain uses TRBV2 and TRBJ2-5, with a possible D match to TRBD2 (6 bases). From germline, CDR1 is SNHLY and CDR2 FYNNEI. The length of the CDR3 is 13 residues. V gave up 10 bases and J gave up 4 bases, with 16 bases separating them.

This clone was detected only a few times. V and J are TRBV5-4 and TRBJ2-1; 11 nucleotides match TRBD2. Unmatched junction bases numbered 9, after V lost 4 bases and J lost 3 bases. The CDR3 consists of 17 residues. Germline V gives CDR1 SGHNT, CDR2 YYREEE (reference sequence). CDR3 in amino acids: CASSKLAGGLGYNEQFF. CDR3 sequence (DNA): TGTGCCAGCAGCAAATTAGCGGGGGGGCTTGGCTACAATGAGCAGTTCTTC.

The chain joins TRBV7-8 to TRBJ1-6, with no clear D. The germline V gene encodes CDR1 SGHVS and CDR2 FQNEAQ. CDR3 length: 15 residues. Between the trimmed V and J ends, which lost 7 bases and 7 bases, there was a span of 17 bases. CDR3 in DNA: TGTGCCAGCACCACAGAGGGCCGAACAAATTCACCCCTCCACTTT. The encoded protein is CASTTEGRTNSPLHF.

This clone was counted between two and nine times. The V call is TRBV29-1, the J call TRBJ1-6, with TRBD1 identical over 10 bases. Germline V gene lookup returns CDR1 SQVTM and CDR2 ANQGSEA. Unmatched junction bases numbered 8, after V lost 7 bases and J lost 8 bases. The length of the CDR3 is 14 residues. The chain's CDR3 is CSALTGGLDSPLHF. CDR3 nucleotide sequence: TGCAGCGCCTTGACAGGGGGCCTAGATTCACCCCTCCACTTT.

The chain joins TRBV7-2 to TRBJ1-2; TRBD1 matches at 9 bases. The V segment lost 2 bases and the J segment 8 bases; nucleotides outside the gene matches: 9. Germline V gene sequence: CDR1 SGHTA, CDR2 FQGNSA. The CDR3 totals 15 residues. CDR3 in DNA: TGTGCCAGCAGCTTACTAGAGACAGGGGGTCGCGGCTACACCTTC. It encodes CASSLLETGGRGYTF.

DNA of the CDR3: TGTGCCAGCAGCCGCGGATTGTTGTACGAGCAGTACTTC. This translates into CASSRGLLYEQYF. The chain is built from TRBV5-4 and TRBJ2-7; D remains unclear. The CDR3 length is 13 residues. V dropped 4 bases and J dropped 4 bases, with 12 bases sitting between them. Germline V CDR1 and CDR2: SGHNT, YYREEE (reference sequence).